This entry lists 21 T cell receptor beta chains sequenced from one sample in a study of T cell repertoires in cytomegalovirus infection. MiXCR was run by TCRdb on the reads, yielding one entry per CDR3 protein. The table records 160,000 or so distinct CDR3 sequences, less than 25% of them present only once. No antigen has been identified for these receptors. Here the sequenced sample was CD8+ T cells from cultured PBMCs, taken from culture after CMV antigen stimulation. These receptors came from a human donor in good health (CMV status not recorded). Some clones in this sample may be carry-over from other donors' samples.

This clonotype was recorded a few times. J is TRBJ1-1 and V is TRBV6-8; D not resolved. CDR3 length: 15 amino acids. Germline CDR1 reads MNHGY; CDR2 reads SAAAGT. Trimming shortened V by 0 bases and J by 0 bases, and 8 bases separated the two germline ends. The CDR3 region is CASSYSPALNTEAFF. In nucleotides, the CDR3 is TGTGCCAGCAGTTACTCTCCGGCCCTGAACACTGAAGCTTTCTTT.

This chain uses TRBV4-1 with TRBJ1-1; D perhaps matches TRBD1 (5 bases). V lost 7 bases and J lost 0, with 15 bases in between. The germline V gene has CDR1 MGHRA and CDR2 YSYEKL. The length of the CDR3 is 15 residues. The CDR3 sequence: CASTPTGLVNTEAFF. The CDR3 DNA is TGCGCCAGCACCCCCACGGGACTCGTGAACACTGAAGCTTTCTTT.

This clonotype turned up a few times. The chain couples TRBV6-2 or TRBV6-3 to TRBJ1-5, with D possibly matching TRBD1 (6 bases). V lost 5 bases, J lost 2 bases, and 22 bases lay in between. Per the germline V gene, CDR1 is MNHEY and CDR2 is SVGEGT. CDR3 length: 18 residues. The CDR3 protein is CASSTGTVGSVGNQPQHF. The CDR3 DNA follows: TGTGCCAGCAGTACAGGGACGGTGGGGAGCGTTGGCAATCAGCCCCAGCATTTT.

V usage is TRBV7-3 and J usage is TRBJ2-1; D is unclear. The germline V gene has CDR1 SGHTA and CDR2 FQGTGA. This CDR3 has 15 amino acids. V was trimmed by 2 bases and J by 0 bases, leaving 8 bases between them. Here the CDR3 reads CASSLWLSSYNEQFF. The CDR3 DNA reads TGTGCCAGCAGCTTATGGTTGAGCTCCTACAATGAGCAGTTCTTC.

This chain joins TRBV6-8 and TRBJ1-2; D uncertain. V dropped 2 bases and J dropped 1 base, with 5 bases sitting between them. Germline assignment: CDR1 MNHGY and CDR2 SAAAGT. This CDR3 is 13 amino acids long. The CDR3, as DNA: TGTGCCAGCAGTTACGCCAGTAACTATGGCTACACCTTC. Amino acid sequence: CASSYASNYGYTF.

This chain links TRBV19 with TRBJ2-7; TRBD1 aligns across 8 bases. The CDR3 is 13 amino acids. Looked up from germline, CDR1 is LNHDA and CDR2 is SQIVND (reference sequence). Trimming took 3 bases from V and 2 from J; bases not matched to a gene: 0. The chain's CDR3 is CASSMTGAYEQYF. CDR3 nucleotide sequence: TGTGCCAGTAGTATGACAGGGGCCTACGAGCAGTACTTC.

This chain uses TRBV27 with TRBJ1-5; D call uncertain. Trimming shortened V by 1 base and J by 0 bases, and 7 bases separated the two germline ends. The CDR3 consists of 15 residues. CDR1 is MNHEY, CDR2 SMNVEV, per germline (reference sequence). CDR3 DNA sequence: TGTGCCAGCAGTTTATTATCCCCTAGCAATCAGCCCCAGCATTTT. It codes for CASSLLSPSNQPQHF.

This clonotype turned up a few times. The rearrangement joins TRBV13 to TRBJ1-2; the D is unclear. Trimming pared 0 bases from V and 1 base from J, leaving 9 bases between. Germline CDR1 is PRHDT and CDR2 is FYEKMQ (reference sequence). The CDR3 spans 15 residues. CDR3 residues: CASSLGQIINYGYTF. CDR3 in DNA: TGTGCCAGCAGCTTAGGTCAGATCATTAACTATGGCTACACCTTC. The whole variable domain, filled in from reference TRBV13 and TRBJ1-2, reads AAGVIQSPRHLIKEKRETATLKCYPIPRHDTVYWYQQGPGQDPQFLISFYEKMQSDKGSIPDRFSAQQFSDYHSELNMSSLELGDSALYFCASSLGQIINYGYTFGSGTRLTVV.

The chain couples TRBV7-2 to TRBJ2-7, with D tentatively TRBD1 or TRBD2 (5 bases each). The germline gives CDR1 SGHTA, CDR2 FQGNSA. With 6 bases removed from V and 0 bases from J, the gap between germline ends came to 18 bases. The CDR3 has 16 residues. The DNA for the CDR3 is TGTGCCAGCAGTCGACCCGGGACCAAAAGCTCCTACGAGCAGTACTTC. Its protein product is CASSRPGTKSSYEQYF.

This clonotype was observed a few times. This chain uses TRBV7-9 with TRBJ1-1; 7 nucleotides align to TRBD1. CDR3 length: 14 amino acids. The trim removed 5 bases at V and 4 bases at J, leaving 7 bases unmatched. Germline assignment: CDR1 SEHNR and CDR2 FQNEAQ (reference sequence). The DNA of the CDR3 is TGTGCCAGCAGCACAAGACAGGGAAGCACTGAAGCTTTCTTT. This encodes CASSTRQGSTEAFF.

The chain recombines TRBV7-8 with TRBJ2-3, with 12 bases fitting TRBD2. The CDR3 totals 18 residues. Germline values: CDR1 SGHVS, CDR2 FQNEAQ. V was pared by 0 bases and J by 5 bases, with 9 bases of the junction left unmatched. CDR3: CASSLASSSGGAEDTQYF. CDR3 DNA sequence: TGTGCCAGCAGCTTAGCCTCGTCTAGCGGGGGGGCCGAAGATACGCAGTATTTT.

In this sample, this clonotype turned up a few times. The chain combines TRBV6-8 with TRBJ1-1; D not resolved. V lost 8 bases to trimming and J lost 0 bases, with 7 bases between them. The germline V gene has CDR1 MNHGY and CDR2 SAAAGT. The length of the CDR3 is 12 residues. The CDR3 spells CASGFVNTEAFF. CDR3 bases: TGTGCCAGCGGGTTCGTGAACACTGAAGCTTTCTTT.

This chain's CDR3 is CASSIRDQSKETQYF. CDR3 sequence (DNA): TGTGCCAGTAGTATAAGGGACCAATCCAAAGAGACCCAGTACTTC. The chain links TRBV19 to TRBJ2-5; D could derive from TRBD1 or TRBD2 (5 bases each). The CDR3 has 15 amino acids. The germline V gene has CDR1 LNHDA and CDR2 SQIVND (reference sequence). V was pared by 2 bases and J by 3 bases, with 13 bases between. The full variable domain, rest sourced from reference TRBV19 and TRBJ2-5, is DGGITQSPKYLFRKEGQNVTLSCEQNLNHDAMYWYRQDPGQGLRLIYYSQIVNDFQKGDIAEGYSVSREKKESFPLTVTSAQKNPTAFYLCASSIRDQSKETQYFGPGTRLLVL.

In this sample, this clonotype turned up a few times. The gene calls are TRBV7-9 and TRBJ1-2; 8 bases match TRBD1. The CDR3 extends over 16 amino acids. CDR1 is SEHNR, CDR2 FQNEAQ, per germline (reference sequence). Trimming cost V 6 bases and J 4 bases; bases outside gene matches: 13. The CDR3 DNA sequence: TGTGCCAGCAGTCTAACCCGGGACAGGATGTTCTATGGCTACACCTTC. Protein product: CASSLTRDRMFYGYTF.

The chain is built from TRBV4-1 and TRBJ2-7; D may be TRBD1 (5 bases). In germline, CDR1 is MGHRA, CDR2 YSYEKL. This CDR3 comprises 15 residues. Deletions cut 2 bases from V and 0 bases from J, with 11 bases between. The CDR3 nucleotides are TGCGCCAGCAGCCAAACGCAGGGCTACTCCTACGAGCAGTACTTC. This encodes CASSQTQGYSYEQYF.

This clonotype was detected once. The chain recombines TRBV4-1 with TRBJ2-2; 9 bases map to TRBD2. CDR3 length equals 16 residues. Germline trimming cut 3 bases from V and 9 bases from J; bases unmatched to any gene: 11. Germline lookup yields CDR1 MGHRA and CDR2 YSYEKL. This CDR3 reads CASSQGGGGAMRELFF. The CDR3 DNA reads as TGCGCCAGCAGCCAGGGGGGCGGGGGGGCCATGAGGGAGCTGTTTTTT.

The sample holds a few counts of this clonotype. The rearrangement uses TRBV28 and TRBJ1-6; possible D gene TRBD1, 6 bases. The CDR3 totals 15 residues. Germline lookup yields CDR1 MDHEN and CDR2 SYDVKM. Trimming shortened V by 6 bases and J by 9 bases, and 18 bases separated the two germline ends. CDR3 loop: CASSLSTGWSSPLHF. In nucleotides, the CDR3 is TGTGCCAGCAGCCTGAGTACAGGGTGGAGTTCACCCCTCCACTTT.

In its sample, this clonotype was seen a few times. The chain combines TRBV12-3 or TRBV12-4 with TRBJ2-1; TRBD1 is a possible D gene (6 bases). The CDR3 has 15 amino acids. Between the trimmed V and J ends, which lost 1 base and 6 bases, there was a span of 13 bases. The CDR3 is CASSLEQGFTNEQFF. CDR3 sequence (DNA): TGTGCCAGCAGTTTAGAACAGGGATTCACCAATGAGCAGTTCTTC.

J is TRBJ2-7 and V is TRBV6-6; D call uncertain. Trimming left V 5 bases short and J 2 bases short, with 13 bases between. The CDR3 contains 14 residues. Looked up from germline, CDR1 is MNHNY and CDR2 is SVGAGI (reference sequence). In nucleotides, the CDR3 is TGTGCCAGCAGTCTGTGGACCCAACCCTACGAGCAGTACTTC. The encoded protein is CASSLWTQPYEQYF.

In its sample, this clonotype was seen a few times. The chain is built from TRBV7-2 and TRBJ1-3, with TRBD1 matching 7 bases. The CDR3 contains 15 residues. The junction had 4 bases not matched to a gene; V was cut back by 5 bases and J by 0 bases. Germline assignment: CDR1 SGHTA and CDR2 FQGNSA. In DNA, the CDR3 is TGTGCCAGCAGCCGCAGGGACAGCTCTGGAAACACCATATATTTT. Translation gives CASSRRDSSGNTIYF.

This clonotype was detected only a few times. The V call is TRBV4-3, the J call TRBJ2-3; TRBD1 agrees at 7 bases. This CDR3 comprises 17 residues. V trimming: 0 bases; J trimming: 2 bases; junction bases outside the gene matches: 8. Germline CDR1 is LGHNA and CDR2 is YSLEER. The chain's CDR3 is CASSQDSGTAITDTQYF. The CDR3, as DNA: TGCGCCAGCAGCCAAGACTCCGGGACAGCCATCACAGATACGCAGTATTTT.